The 31 T cell receptor beta chains below come from one sample, sequenced in a study of siplizumab effects on memory and regulatory T cells. Only in-frame clones appear in the TCRdb table, and some are missing; sequencing was by immunoSEQ multiplex PCR. This table has over 100,000 clones, around 90% appearing once. Input material: CD4+ T cells sorted from blood. The receptors come from a human donor in good health.

CDR3 nucleotides: TGTGCCAGCAGCCGAAGTGGGTGGGGGACGAATAATTCACCCCTCCACTTT. Translated: CASSRSGWGTNNSPLHF. The chain couples TRBV2 to TRBJ1-6, with TRBD1 as a possible D gene (5 bases). V lost 6 bases to trimming and J lost 5 bases, with 20 bases between them. In germline, CDR1 is SNHLY, CDR2 FYNNEI. The CDR3 runs to 17 residues.

This chain links TRBV7-3 with TRBJ2-1; D may be TRBD2 (5 bases). This CDR3 region has 14 residues. In germline, CDR1 is SGHTA, CDR2 FQGTGA. Trimming removed 4 bases from V and 6 bases from J, with 13 bases in between. The CDR3 nucleotides are TGTGCCAGCAGCTCAGTTGGCGGGCGCAATGAGCAGTTCTTC. It specifies CASSSVGGRNEQFF. The full variable domain, rest sourced from reference TRBV7-3 and TRBJ2-1, is GAGVSQTPSNKVTEKGKYVELRCDPISGHTALYWYRQSLGQGPEFLIYFQGTGAADDSGLPNDRFFAVRPEGSVSTLKIQRTERGDSAVYLCASSSVGGRNEQFFGPGTRLTVL.

This sequence joins TRBV25-1 and TRBJ1-1; possible D gene TRBD1, 6 bases. The V gene's germline CDR1 is MGHDK and CDR2 SYGVNS. The CDR3 loop spans 15 amino acids. With 2 bases removed from V and 6 bases from J, the gap between germline ends came to 16 bases. The CDR3 region is CASSENRAFGPEAFF. The CDR3 nucleotides are TGTGCCAGCAGTGAAAACAGGGCTTTCGGCCCTGAAGCTTTCTTT.

The V gene is TRBV6-1, the J gene TRBJ2-7, with D unclear. Trimming shortened V by 2 bases and J by 3 bases, and 2 bases separated the two germline ends. The CDR3 loop spans 11 amino acids. Germline values: CDR1 MNHNS, CDR2 SASEGT. CDR3 nucleotides: TGTGCCAGCAGTGAATACTACGAGCAGTACTTC. Its protein is CASSEYYEQYF.

The CDR3 sequence is CASRSQGGSYEQYF. CDR3 bases: TGTGCCAGTAGATCACAGGGAGGCTCCTACGAGCAGTACTTC. The chain couples TRBV19 to TRBJ2-7, with D perhaps given as TRBD1 or TRBD2 (6 bases each). This CDR3 spans 14 amino acids. Per germline, CDR1 LNHDA and CDR2 SQIVND (reference sequence). Trimming cost V 6 bases and J 0 bases, with 12 bases left between them. The entire variable domain, with the rest obtained from reference TRBV19 and TRBJ2-7, is as follows: DGGITQSPKYLFRKEGQNVTLSCEQNLNHDAMYWYRQDPGQGLRLIYYSQIVNDFQKGDIAEGYSVSREKKESFPLTVTSAQKNPTAFYLCASRSQGGSYEQYFGPGTRLTVT.

The chain couples TRBV27 to TRBJ2-2; D call uncertain. Trimming shortened V by 11 bases and J by 5 bases, and 18 bases separated the two germline ends. CDR3 length: 14 amino acids. CDR1 and CDR2 (germline): MNHEY, SMNVEV (reference sequence). The CDR3: CAAAPHSRTGELFF. DNA for the CDR3: TGTGCCGCGGCACCACACTCACGGACCGGGGAGCTGTTTTTT.

The CDR3 DNA follows: TGTGCCACCAGCAGAGTTACTCCCTCATTCGCTGGCTACAATGAGCAGTTCTTC. This encodes CATSRVTPSFAGYNEQFF. The V and J genes are TRBV15 and TRBJ2-1, with no clear D. The CDR3 is 18 amino acids. Trimming stripped 1 base from V and 3 bases from J, with 19 bases between. Germline CDR1 is LNHNV and CDR2 is YYDKDF (reference sequence).

V is TRBV27 and J is TRBJ2-6; possibly TRBD2 for D (5 bases). Germline V gives CDR1 MNHEY, CDR2 SMNVEV (reference sequence). The CDR3 runs to 15 residues. Trimming took 8 bases from V and 0 from J, leaving 11 bases between them. The CDR3 loop reads CASLARRSGANVLTF. Written as DNA, the CDR3 is TGTGCCAGCTTAGCGAGACGCTCTGGGGCCAACGTCCTGACTTTC.

The gene calls are TRBV2 and TRBJ1-1; D ambiguous. The CDR3 has 10 amino acids. The ends were cut back, 6 bases at V and 11 bases at J, with 10 bases in the middle. Germline lookup yields CDR1 SNHLY and CDR2 FYNNEI. CDR3: CASSAQTAFF. CDR3 DNA: TGTGCCAGCAGCGCCCAGACTGCTTTCTTT.

The rearrangement joins TRBV5-1 to TRBJ1-1; the match to TRBD1 covers 10 bases. The ends lost 3 bases at V and 2 bases at J; junction bases unmatched: 4. The CDR3 length is 15 residues. The V gene's germline CDR1 is SGHRS and CDR2 YFSETQ. The CDR3, as DNA: TGCGCCAGCAGCTCCAGGGACAGGGGCAACACTGAAGCTTTCTTT. This translates into CASSSRDRGNTEAFF. Supplemented by reference TRBV5-1 and TRBJ1-1, the full variable domain reads KAGVTQTPRYLIKTRGQQVTLSCSPISGHRSVSWYQQTPGQGLQFLFEYFSETQRNKGNFPGRFSGRQFSNSRSEMNVSTLELGDSALYLCASSSRDRGNTEAFFGQGTRLTVV.

The gene calls are TRBV9 and TRBJ1-4, with no clear D. Germline V lookup: CDR1 SGDLS, CDR2 YYNGEE. The CDR3 runs 17 residues. Trimming removed 1 base from V and 7 bases from J, with 20 bases in between. Here the CDR3 reads CASSVSPHPVDGEKLFF. In DNA form, the CDR3 reads TGTGCCAGCAGCGTAAGCCCGCACCCGGTGGATGGTGAAAAACTGTTTTTT. Full variable domain (remainder filled in from reference TRBV9 and TRBJ1-4): DSGVTQTPKHLITATGQRVTLRCSPRSGDLSVYWYQQSLDQGLQFLIQYYNGEERAKGNILERFSAQQFPDLHSELNLSSLELGDSALYFCASSVSPHPVDGEKLFFGSGTQLSVL.

The CDR3 bases are TGCAGCGTTGGTGGAGTGGGCACCGGGGAGCTGTTTTTT. Its translation: CSVGGVGTGELFF. The gene calls are TRBV29-1 and TRBJ2-2; no clear D. The length of the CDR3 is 13 residues. V lost 4 bases and J 4 bases, leaving 10 bases between the germline ends. The germline gives CDR1 SQVTM, CDR2 ANQGSEA.

V is TRBV10-1 and J is TRBJ1-1, with 10 nucleotides matching TRBD1. V dropped 5 bases and J dropped 8; count of bases not matched to a gene: 5. Germline V lookup: CDR1 WNHNN, CDR2 SYGVQD (reference sequence). This CDR3 region has 13 residues. The CDR3 DNA is TGCGCCAGCAGTCACGGGACAGGGGAAGAAGCTTTCTTT. As protein: CASSHGTGEEAFF.

The gene calls are TRBV2 and TRBJ2-7; D is unclear. The CDR3 runs to 12 residues. Germline V gene lookup returns CDR1 SNHLY and CDR2 FYNNEI. V was cut by 7 bases and J by 2 bases, with 9 bases left in between. CDR3 region: CASTSGPYEQYF. CDR3 sequence (DNA): TGTGCCAGCACCAGTGGCCCCTACGAGCAGTACTTC.

The chain joins TRBV5-4 to TRBJ2-1, with 8 bases identical to TRBD2. The CDR3 is 15 residues long. Germline V gives CDR1 SGHNT, CDR2 YYREEE (reference sequence). The V gene end was trimmed by 1 base and the J gene end by 6 bases; junction bases not matched to a gene: 6. The CDR3 here is CASSLRAGVSNEQFF. DNA for the CDR3: TGTGCCAGCAGCTTGCGAGCGGGGGTCTCCAATGAGCAGTTCTTC.

J is TRBJ2-2 and V is TRBV7-9; D ambiguous. The germline V gene has CDR1 SEHNR and CDR2 FQNEAQ (reference sequence). The V end lost 3 bases, the J end lost 8 bases, and 16 bases lay between the germline ends. The CDR3 is 15 amino acids. In DNA, the CDR3 is TGTGCCAGCAGCTTTTCCGTTTATTTAAGTGGGGAGCTGTTTTTT. Translation gives CASSFSVYLSGELFF.

The chain has TRBV5-1 and TRBJ2-7; 7 positions agree with TRBD2. This CDR3 contains 14 residues. J was trimmed by 3 bases and V by 4 bases; bases with no gene match: 7. Germline CDR1 is SGHRS and CDR2 is YFSETQ. The CDR3 bases are TGCGCCAGCAGCCCCGGGACTACAATCTACGAGCAGTACTTC. Protein: CASSPGTTIYEQYF.

The J gene is TRBJ2-1, the V gene TRBV5-8, with 7 positions matching TRBD2. Germline V gene lookup returns CDR1 SGHTS and CDR2 YDEGEE. Trimming took 3 bases from V and 10 from J; bases not matched to a gene: 1. The CDR3 totals 11 residues. The CDR3 here is CASSWREEQFF. CDR3 coding DNA: TGTGCCAGCAGCTGGCGGGAGGAGCAGTTCTTC.

This chain joins TRBV10-2 and TRBJ2-7, with 8 bases aligning to TRBD1. Germline V gene sequence: CDR1 WSHSY, CDR2 SAAADI. The CDR3 is 12 residues long. J lost 5 bases, V lost 6 bases, and 3 bases had no gene match. CDR3 DNA: TGCGCCAGCAGGGACAGGGTCAACGAGCAGTACTTC. Translating gives CASRDRVNEQYF.

Only one count was recorded for this clone. The chain links TRBV7-6 to TRBJ1-6; 8 bases agree with TRBD1. The CDR3 runs to 15 residues. Germline CDR1 SGHVS, CDR2 FNYEAQ. V trimming: 5 bases; J trimming: 6 bases; junction bases outside the gene matches: 6. In DNA form, the CDR3 reads TGTGCCAGCAGCCCTAGGGACAGGATTAATTCACCCCTCCACTTT. This translates into CASSPRDRINSPLHF.

The chain links TRBV19 to TRBJ1-5; 8 nucleotides line up with TRBD1. The V gene end was trimmed by 3 bases and the J gene end by 0 bases; junction bases not matched to a gene: 7. This CDR3 contains 17 residues. Germline values: CDR1 LNHDA, CDR2 SQIVND (reference sequence). This chain's CDR3 is CASSIAPDRASNQPQHF. As DNA, the CDR3 is TGTGCCAGTAGTATTGCCCCGGACAGGGCTAGCAATCAGCCCCAGCATTTT. Drawing the rest from reference TRBV19 and TRBJ1-5, the complete variable domain is DGGITQSPKYLFRKEGQNVTLSCEQNLNHDAMYWYRQDPGQGLRLIYYSQIVNDFQKGDIAEGYSVSREKKESFPLTVTSAQKNPTAFYLCASSIAPDRASNQPQHFGDGTRLSIL.

This rearrangement joins TRBV7-3 to TRBJ1-3, with D hard to call. V gave up 2 bases and J gave up 0 bases, with 5 bases separating them. The CDR3 consists of 14 residues. Germline CDR1 SGHTA, CDR2 FQGTGA. The CDR3 sequence is CASSLAGSGNTIYF. DNA for the CDR3: TGTGCCAGCAGCTTAGCAGGCTCTGGAAACACCATATATTTT.

V and J are TRBV15 and TRBJ2-7, with D possibly TRBD1 on 6 matching bases. Trimming removed 5 bases at V and 3 bases at J, with 11 bases between. The V gene's germline CDR1 is LNHNV and CDR2 YYDKDF (reference sequence). The CDR3 is made up of 13 amino acids. CDR3 region: CATSRDRNYEQYF. For the CDR3, the DNA is TGTGCCACCAGCCGCGACAGGAACTACGAGCAGTACTTC.

This clone was counted a few times. The J gene is TRBJ1-2, the V gene TRBV18, with TRBD1 matching 9 bases. The germline gives CDR1 KGHSH, CDR2 LQKENI. The CDR3 runs to 15 residues. V lost 4 bases to trimming and J lost 4 bases; unmatched junction nucleotides: 7. CDR3 DNA sequence: TGTGCCAGCTCACGACCAACAGGGGGCGGCTATGGCTACACCTTC. This codes for CASSRPTGGGYGYTF.

Only one count was recorded for this clone. The rearrangement links TRBV7-9 to TRBJ1-1; unclear D gene. Per germline, CDR1 SEHNR and CDR2 FQNEAQ (reference sequence). This CDR3 is built from 14 residues. V was trimmed by 1 base and J by 3 bases, leaving 9 bases between them. The CDR3: CASSLVGLYTEAFF. CDR3 nucleotide sequence: TGTGCCAGCAGCTTAGTAGGGCTCTACACTGAAGCTTTCTTT.

The chain is built from TRBV5-1 and TRBJ1-4; 7 bases are shared with TRBD1. The length of the CDR3 is 14 residues. The V gene end was trimmed by 4 bases and the J gene end by 8 bases; junction bases not matched to a gene: 8. The germline V gene encodes CDR1 SGHRS and CDR2 YFSETQ. In nucleotides, the CDR3 is TGCGCCAGCAGCCTTACGACAGGGCAAGAAAAACTGTTTTTT. It encodes CASSLTTGQEKLFF.

The CDR3 protein is CASSRDRDEQYF. The CDR3 nucleotides read TGTGCCAGCAGCCGCGACAGGGACGAGCAGTACTTC. The V call is TRBV7-2, the J call TRBJ2-7, with TRBD1 matching over 7 bases. Germline V CDR1 and CDR2: SGHTA, FQGNSA. The CDR3 is 12 residues long. The V gene end was trimmed by 5 bases and the J gene end by 5 bases; junction bases not matched to a gene: 3.

This chain joins TRBV18 and TRBJ2-7, with D unresolved. There are 14 residues in the CDR3. Germline lookup yields CDR1 KGHSH and CDR2 LQKENI. V lost 0 bases and J 3 bases, leaving 9 bases between the germline ends. CDR3 sequence (DNA): TGTGCCAGCTCACCACCCTCGTTCGTCTACGAGCAGTACTTC. Residues: CASSPPSFVYEQYF.

V usage is TRBV27 and J usage is TRBJ2-1, with D unclear. CDR1 is MNHEY and CDR2 is SMNVEV in the germline V gene (reference sequence). V was clipped by 5 bases and J by 12 bases, with 23 bases between them. This CDR3 is 15 amino acids long. In DNA form, the CDR3 reads TGTGCCAGCAGTCCGCCTCCTTACCTAGAGGTCTTGCAGTTCTTC. Residues: CASSPPPYLEVLQFF.

The chain links TRBV7-2 to TRBJ2-3; D gene ambiguous. V was clipped by 4 bases and J by 2 bases, with 7 bases between them. The CDR3 sequence is 13 residues long. Germline assignment: CDR1 SGHTA and CDR2 FQGNSA. The CDR3 reads CASSWGYTDTQYF. CDR3 DNA: TGTGCCAGCAGCTGGGGATACACAGATACGCAGTATTTT.

V is TRBV11-2 and J is TRBJ1-3; D is uncertain. Trimming removed 3 bases from V and 4 bases from J, with 7 bases in between. The CDR3 loop spans 13 amino acids. The germline V gene encodes CDR1 SGHAT and CDR2 FQNNGV. The CDR3 is CASSFRTGNTIYF. The CDR3 DNA reads as TGTGCCAGCAGCTTCCGGACCGGAAACACCATATATTTT.